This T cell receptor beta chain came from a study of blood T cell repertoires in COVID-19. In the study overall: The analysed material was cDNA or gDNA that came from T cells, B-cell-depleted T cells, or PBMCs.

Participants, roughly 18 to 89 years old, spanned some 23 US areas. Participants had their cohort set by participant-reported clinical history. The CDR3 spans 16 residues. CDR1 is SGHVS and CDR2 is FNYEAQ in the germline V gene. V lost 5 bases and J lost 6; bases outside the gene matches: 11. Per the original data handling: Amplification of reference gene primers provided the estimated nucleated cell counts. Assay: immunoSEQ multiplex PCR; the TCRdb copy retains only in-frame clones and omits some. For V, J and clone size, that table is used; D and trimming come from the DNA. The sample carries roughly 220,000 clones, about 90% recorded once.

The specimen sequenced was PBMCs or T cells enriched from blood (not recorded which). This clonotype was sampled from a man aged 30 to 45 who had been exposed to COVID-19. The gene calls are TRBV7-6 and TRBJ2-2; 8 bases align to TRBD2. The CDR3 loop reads CASSRAGGAGAGELFF. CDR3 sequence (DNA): TGTGCCAGCAGCCGCGCCGGGGGGGCCGGGGCCGGGGAGCTGTTTTTT.